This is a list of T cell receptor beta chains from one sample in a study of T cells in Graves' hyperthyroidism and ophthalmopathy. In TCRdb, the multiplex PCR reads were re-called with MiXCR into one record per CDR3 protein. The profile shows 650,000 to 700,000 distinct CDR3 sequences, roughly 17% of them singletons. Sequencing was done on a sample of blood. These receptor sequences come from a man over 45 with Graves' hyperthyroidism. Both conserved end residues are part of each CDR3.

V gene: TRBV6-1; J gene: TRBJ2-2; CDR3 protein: CASRARNTGELFF
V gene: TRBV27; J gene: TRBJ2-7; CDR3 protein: CASSRRQGIEQYF
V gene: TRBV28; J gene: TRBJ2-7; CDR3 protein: CASSSLDGQYEQYF
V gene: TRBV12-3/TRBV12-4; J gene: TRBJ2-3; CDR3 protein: CASTFLAGGRTDTQYF
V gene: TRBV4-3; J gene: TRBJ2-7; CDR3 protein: CASSQWTGGAYEQYF
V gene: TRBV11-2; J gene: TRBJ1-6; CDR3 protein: CASSWGANSPLHF
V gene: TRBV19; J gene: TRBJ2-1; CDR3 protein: CASSPGTGGSAMRFDEQFF
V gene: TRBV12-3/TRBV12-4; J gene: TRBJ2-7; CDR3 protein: CASSRRDRGNEQYF
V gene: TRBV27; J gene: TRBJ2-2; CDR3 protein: CASSLVRELPGELFF
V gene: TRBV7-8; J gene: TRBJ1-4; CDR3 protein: CASSLARVINEKLFF
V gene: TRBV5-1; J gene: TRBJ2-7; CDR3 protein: CASSLSGQVMSEQYF
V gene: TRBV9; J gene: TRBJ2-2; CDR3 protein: CASSVTADANTGELFF
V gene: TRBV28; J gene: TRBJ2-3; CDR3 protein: CASRPQGRRTDTQYF
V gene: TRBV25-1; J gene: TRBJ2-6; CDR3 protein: CASSDGQGSAGANVLTF
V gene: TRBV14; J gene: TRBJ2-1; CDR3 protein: CASSQVPSGRYNEQFF
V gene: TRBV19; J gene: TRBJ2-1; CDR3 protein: CASTRGERSEQFF
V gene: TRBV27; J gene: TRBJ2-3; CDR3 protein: CASIRGGSARDTQYF
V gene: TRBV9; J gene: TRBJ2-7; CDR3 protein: CASSRTAGTGFHEQYF
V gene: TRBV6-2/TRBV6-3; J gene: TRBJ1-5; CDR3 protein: CASRDRDRVIQPQHF
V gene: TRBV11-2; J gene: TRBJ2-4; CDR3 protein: CASSLRQGLAKNIQYF
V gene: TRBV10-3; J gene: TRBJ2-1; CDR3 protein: CAISQTSGSPSGNEQFF
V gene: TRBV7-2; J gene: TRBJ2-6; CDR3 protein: CASRNAGANVLTF
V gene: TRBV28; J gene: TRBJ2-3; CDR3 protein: CASLSDTQYF
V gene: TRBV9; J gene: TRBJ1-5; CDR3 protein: CVSSVGGGNNQPQHF
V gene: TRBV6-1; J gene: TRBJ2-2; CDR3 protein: CASSFLVTGELFF
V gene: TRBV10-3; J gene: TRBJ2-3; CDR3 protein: CAIRDVAGGTDTQYF
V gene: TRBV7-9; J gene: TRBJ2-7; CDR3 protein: CASSHGQRTYEQYF
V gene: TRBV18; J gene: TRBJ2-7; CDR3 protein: CASSPTNGTGFYEQYF
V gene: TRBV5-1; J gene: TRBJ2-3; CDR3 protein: CASAQGTDTQYF
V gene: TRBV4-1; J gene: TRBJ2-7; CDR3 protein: CASSQAGGPYEQYF
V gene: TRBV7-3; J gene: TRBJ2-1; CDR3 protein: CASSFGTSAYNEQFF
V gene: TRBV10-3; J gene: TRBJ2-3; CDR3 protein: CAISETIAGGPSDTQYF
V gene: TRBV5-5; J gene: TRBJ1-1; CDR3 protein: CASSHDRGGMNTEAFF
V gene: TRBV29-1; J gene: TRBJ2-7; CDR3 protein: CSVGPVEYEQYF
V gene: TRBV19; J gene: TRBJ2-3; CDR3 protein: CASSIGTTDTQYF
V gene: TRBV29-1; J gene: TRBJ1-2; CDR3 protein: CSGDGPYGYTF
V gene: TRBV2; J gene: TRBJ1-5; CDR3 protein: CASSGEGSYQPQHF
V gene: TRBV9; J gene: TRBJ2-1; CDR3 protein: CASSPPGQGSYNEQFF
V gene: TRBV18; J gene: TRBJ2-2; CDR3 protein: CASSPFSRGRRGTGELFF
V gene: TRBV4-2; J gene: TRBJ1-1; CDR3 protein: CASSLGRSGRDTEAFF
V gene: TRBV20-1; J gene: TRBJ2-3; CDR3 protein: CSALTSGSPDTQYF
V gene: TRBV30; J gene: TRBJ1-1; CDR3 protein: CAWRMNTEAFF
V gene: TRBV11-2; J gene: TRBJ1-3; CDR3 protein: CASSFGQHSGNTIYF
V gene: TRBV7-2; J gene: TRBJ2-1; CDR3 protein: CASSLLGSVSGGQFF